The 16 T cell receptor beta chains below all came from one sample that was sequenced in a study of blood T cell repertoires in COVID-19. Using immunoSEQ multiplex PCR, the repertoire was profiled, and TCRdb retains in-frame clones only, with some absent. The sample holds about 200,000 clones, 82% seen once. The sample comprised peripheral blood. The receptors come from a human donor with acute or convalescent COVID-19. The donor label of this sample is uncertain.

The table lists this clone with a few counts. The gene calls are TRBV28 and TRBJ1-2; 7 bases are a match to TRBD1. V was clipped by 5 bases and J by 2 bases; unmatched bases: 2. The CDR3 sequence is 13 residues long. Germline V CDR1 and CDR2: MDHEN, SYDVKM. CDR3 protein: CASSEGQNYGYTF. The CDR3 nucleotides read TGTGCCAGCAGTGAGGGACAGAACTATGGCTACACCTTC.

The rearrangement uses TRBV28 and TRBJ2-7; 9 bases are shared with TRBD1. CDR1 is MDHEN, CDR2 SYDVKM, per germline. The CDR3 consists of 17 residues. Trimming at V came to 6 bases and at J to 4 bases, leaving 16 bases not matched to a gene. DNA of the CDR3: TGTGCCAGCAGCCTCGGGACAGGGAACACACGCTCTTACGAGCAGTACTTC. Protein: CASSLGTGNTRSYEQYF.

This chain connects TRBV18 to TRBJ2-6, with 8 bases identical to TRBD1. V shed 3 bases and J 1 base; nucleotides not matched to a gene: 5. Germline CDR1 is KGHSH and CDR2 is LQKENI. The CDR3 runs 17 residues. The CDR3: CASSPSTGVSGANVLTF. The CDR3 coding sequence is TGTGCCAGCTCACCTTCGACAGGGGTTTCTGGGGCCAACGTCCTGACTTTC.

CDR3 sequence (DNA): TGTGCCAGCGGACAGGGGGCAAATGAGCAGTTCTTC. This sequence encodes CASGQGANEQFF. The chain joins TRBV18 to TRBJ2-1; 11 bases align to TRBD1. V trimming: 8 bases; J trimming: 7 bases; junction bases outside the gene matches: 1. This CDR3 has 12 residues. Looked up from germline, CDR1 is KGHSH and CDR2 is LQKENI. The whole variable domain, remainder taken from reference TRBV18 and TRBJ2-1, is NAGVMQNPRHLVRRRGQEARLRCSPMKGHSHVYWYRQLPEEGLKFMVYLQKENIIDESGMPKERFSAEFPKEGPSILRIQQVVRGDSAAYFCASGQGANEQFFGPGTRLTVL.

The chain is built from TRBV30 and TRBJ1-3, with TRBD1 matching over 8 bases. J lost 5 bases, V lost 1 base, and 1 base had no gene match. The CDR3 spans 13 residues. The germline gives CDR1 GTSNPN, CDR2 SVGIG (reference sequence). The CDR3 sequence: CAWSGDRRNTIYF. The CDR3 DNA follows: TGTGCCTGGAGTGGGGACAGGCGAAACACCATATATTTT.

The rearrangement joins TRBV9 to TRBJ2-5; D remains unclear. Germline V gene data show CDR1 as SGDLS and CDR2 as YYNGEE. The CDR3 is 13 amino acids. The V end was cut by 1 base, the J end by 2 bases, with 6 bases between. The CDR3 DNA reads TGTGCCAGCAGCGTATCCCAGCAAGAGACCCAGTACTTC. Protein: CASSVSQQETQYF.

This clone was seen a single time. The chain is built from TRBV10-3 and TRBJ2-5, with 10 bases matching TRBD1. CDR1 and CDR2 from the germline V gene are ENHRY and SYGVKD. Trimming took 5 bases from V and 2 from J; bases not matched to a gene: 5. The CDR3 contains 15 residues. CDR3 protein: CAISQGQGLQETQYF. For the CDR3, the DNA is TGTGCCATCAGTCAGGGACAGGGGCTACAAGAGACCCAGTACTTC.

The chain joins TRBV5-1 to TRBJ2-3, with D unclear. The CDR3 has 18 residues. V was pared by 1 base and J by 2 bases, with 20 bases between. Germline CDR1 SGHRS, CDR2 YFSETQ. The CDR3 region is CASSLPPVGWSVTDTQYF. CDR3 nucleotides: TGCGCCAGCAGCTTGCCCCCGGTTGGCTGGAGCGTCACAGATACGCAGTATTTT.

This clone has a single count. The rearrangement joins TRBV28 to TRBJ1-2, with a tentative D call TRBD1 (5 bases). Germline CDR1 is MDHEN and CDR2 is SYDVKM. The germline V and J ends were trimmed by 3 bases and 8 bases, with 16 bases remaining between them. The CDR3 loop spans 14 amino acids. CDR3 protein: CASSFSRTTLGYTF. In DNA form, the CDR3 reads TGTGCCAGCAGTTTTTCTAGGACAACTTTGGGCTACACCTTC.

V gene TRBV6-5 combines with J gene TRBJ1-1; 10 nucleotides align to TRBD1. Trimming removed 4 bases from V and 4 bases from J; junction bases left unmatched: 6. This CDR3 has 15 amino acids. Germline V gives CDR1 MNHEY, CDR2 SVGAGI. CDR3 nucleotides: TGTGCCAGCAGTTGGGGACAGGGGTTTAGCACTGAAGCTTTCTTT. Its translation is CASSWGQGFSTEAFF.

The chain links TRBV11-3 to TRBJ2-7; D is unclear. Germline assignment: CDR1 SGHNT and CDR2 YENEEA. Deletions cut 2 bases from V and 1 base from J, with 15 bases between. The CDR3 runs 16 residues. CDR3 loop: CASSLNPRRGSYEQYF. CDR3 DNA: TGTGCCAGCAGCTTAAACCCCCGCCGCGGTTCCTACGAGCAGTACTTC. Combining the CDR3 with reference TRBV11-3 and TRBJ2-7 gives the whole variable domain EAGVVQSPRYKIIEKKQPVAFWCNPISGHNTLYWYLQNLGQGPELLIRYENEEAVDDSQLPKDRFSAERLKGVDSTLKIQPAELGDSAVYLCASSLNPRRGSYEQYFGPGTRLTVT.

The chain uses TRBV2 and TRBJ2-2; 10 positions agree with TRBD1. Germline CDR1 SNHLY, CDR2 FYNNEI. CDR3 length: 15 amino acids. V was clipped by 4 bases and J by 4 bases; unmatched bases: 3. The CDR3 DNA reads as TGTGCCAGCAGTGGACAGGGGGCAACCACCGGGGAGCTGTTTTTT. It yields the protein CASSGQGATTGELFF.

This sequence joins TRBV6-5 and TRBJ1-2; unclear D gene. The V gene lost 8 bases and the J gene lost 4 bases, with 17 bases spanning the gap. Germline lookup yields CDR1 MNHEY and CDR2 SVGAGI. The CDR3 extends over 14 amino acids. The CDR3 reads CASSLRAALYGYTF. CDR3 in DNA: TGTGCCAGCTCCCTGAGAGCGGCTCTCTATGGCTACACCTTC.

The V gene is TRBV20-1, the J gene TRBJ1-1; tentatively, D is TRBD1 (6 bases). The CDR3 is made up of 11 amino acids. Germline V gene sequence: CDR1 DFQATT, CDR2 SNEGSKA (reference sequence). Trimming removed 0 bases from V and 10 bases from J, with 9 bases in between. This CDR3 is CSAREGAGAFF. CDR3 coding DNA: TGCAGTGCTAGAGAGGGGGCAGGAGCTTTCTTT.

The chain joins TRBV5-3 to TRBJ2-4; 16 nucleotides match TRBD2. TRBV5-3 is identified as an open reading frame with a role that is uncertain. Trimming cost V 0 bases and J 7 bases; bases outside gene matches: 7. CDR3 length: 18 residues. The DNA for the CDR3 is TGTGCCAGAAGCTTGGGGGGACTAGCGGGAGGGCCCGGTAACATTCAGTACTTC. Translating it yields CARSLGGLAGGPGNIQYF.

The genes are TRBV3-1 (or the pseudogene TRBV3-2) and TRBJ2-1, with 9 bases aligning to TRBD2. The CDR3 loop spans 15 amino acids. In germline, CDR1 is LGHDT, CDR2 YNNKEL (reference sequence). V dropped 1 base and J dropped 7; count of bases not matched to a gene: 5. The CDR3, as DNA: TGTGCCAGCAGCCAAGTAGCGGGAGTATTTAATGAGCAGTTCTTC. Amino acids: CASSQVAGVFNEQFF.